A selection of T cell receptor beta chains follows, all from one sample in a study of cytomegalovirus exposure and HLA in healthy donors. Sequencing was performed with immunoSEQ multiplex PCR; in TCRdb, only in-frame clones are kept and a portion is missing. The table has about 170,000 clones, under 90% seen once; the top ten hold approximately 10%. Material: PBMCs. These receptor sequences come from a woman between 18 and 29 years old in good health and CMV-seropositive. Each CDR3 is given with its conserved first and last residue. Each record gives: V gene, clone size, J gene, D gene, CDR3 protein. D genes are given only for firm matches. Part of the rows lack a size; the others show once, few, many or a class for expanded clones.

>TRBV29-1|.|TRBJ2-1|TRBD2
CSVPLGGESDNEQFF
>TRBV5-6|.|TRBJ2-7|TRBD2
CASRGLAGGEEQYF
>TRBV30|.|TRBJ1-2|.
CAWSRGRGGYTF
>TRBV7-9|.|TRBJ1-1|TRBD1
CASAGQGDLSEAFF
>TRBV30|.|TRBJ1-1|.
CAWTRDARTEAFF
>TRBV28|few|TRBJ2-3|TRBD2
CASRPLAGGPGDTQYF
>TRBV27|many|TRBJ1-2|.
CASTVIGGANYGYTF
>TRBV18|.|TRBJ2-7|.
CASSPSSEQYF
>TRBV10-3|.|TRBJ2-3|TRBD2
CAISERVAGFGDTQYF
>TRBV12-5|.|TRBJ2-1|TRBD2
CASGPGGGLGDNEQFF
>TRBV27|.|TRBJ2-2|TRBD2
CASSRPTGDYNTGELFF
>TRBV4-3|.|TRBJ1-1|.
CASSQATDTEAFF
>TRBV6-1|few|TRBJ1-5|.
CASETVVSNQPQHF
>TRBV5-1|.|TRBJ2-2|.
CASSPTTNTGELFF
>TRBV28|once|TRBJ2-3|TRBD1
CATKKGGSTDTQYF
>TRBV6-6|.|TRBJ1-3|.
CASRPTENTIYF
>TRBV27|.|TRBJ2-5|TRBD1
CASSRDSQETQYF
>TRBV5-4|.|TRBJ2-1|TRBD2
CAIPRGGTNEQFF
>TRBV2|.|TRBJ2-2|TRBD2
CASSVPSGRVGAGELFF
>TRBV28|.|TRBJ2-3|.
CASSSSDTQYF
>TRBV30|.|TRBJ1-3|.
CAWSVQGTGNTIYF
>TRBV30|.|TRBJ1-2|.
CAWSHPTVNYGYTF
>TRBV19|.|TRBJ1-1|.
CASNERFYTEAFF
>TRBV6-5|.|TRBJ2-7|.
CASSYRGWQYF
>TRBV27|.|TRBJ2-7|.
CASSRAGNEQYF
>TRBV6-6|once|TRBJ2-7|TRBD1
CASSYPGTVGEQYF
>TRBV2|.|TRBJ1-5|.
CASSEEGQGNQPQHF
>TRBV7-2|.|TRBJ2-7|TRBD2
CASSWSGLGDEQYF
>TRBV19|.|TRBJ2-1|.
CASSMREQFF
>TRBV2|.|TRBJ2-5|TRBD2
CASRASGRAVAETQYF
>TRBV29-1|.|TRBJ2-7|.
CSVINPQPVYEQYF
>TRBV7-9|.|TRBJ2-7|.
CASSFRGSAYEQYF
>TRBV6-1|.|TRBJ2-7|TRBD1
CASSGGTAVPYEQYF
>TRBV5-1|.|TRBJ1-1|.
CASSLARQNTEAFF
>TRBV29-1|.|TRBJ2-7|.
CSVERQGYEQYF
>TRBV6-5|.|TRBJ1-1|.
CASSYEGGGTEAFF
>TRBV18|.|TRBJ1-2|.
CASSPLRYGYTF
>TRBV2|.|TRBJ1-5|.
CASSDGNQPQHF
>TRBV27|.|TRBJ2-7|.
CASSFGVQGYEQYF
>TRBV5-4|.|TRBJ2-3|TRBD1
CASSLIIGQGSTDTQYF